Listed below are T cell receptor beta chains from one sample, sequenced in a study of response to subunit inactivated influenza vaccine. A single record per CDR3 protein comes from TCRdb applying MiXCR to the RT-PCR reads. The table lists 150,000 or so distinct CDR3 sequences, around 9.9% of them singletons, with roughly 12% in the top ten. The sequenced sample was non-naive T cells sorted from PBMCs, obtained about 6 weeks after vaccination. The receptors here all came from a man aged 50 to 60 who received an inactivated influenza vaccine. Each CDR3 is given with its conserved first and last residue. Each record gives: clone size, V gene, J gene, CDR3 protein. The size field is filled for only some rows; it gives once, few, many or a size class.

abundance: -
v_gene: TRBV7-9
j_gene: TRBJ2-7
CDR3aa: CASNAGGNYEQYF

abundance: many
v_gene: TRBV12-3/TRBV12-4
j_gene: TRBJ2-7
CDR3aa: CASSSTRTSGAYEQYF

abundance: many
v_gene: TRBV4-3
j_gene: TRBJ2-2
CDR3aa: CASSQDLFGGTNTGELFF

abundance: -
v_gene: TRBV7-2
j_gene: TRBJ1-2
CDR3aa: CASSSTPGVYGYTF

abundance: -
v_gene: TRBV21-1
j_gene: TRBJ2-7
CDR3aa: CASSKVPRLAVPYEQYF

abundance: many
v_gene: TRBV5-1
j_gene: TRBJ2-5
CDR3aa: CASRSGTSGVQETQYF

abundance: few
v_gene: TRBV12-3/TRBV12-4
j_gene: TRBJ2-1
CDR3aa: CASTIRTGNEQFF

abundance: -
v_gene: TRBV6-1
j_gene: TRBJ1-6
CDR3aa: CASSASIGGRNSPLHF

abundance: few
v_gene: TRBV29-1
j_gene: TRBJ2-1
CDR3aa: CSVARNYNEQFF

abundance: many
v_gene: TRBV20-1
j_gene: TRBJ1-1
CDR3aa: CSARRGNTEAFF

abundance: -
v_gene: TRBV5-1
j_gene: TRBJ2-3
CDR3aa: CASSLASGGLADTQYF

abundance: many
v_gene: TRBV15
j_gene: TRBJ1-4
CDR3aa: CATSKTQRTTNEKLFF

abundance: many
v_gene: TRBV12-3/TRBV12-4
j_gene: TRBJ2-7
CDR3aa: CASRPHSAAGEQYF

abundance: many
v_gene: TRBV5-6
j_gene: TRBJ1-2
CDR3aa: CASSVSGYGYTF

abundance: many
v_gene: TRBV7-8
j_gene: TRBJ1-2
CDR3aa: CASSLVLMRGSGYGYTF

abundance: -
v_gene: TRBV4-2
j_gene: TRBJ2-7
CDR3aa: CASSQDASGAYEQYF

abundance: few
v_gene: TRBV6-2/TRBV6-3
j_gene: TRBJ2-5
CDR3aa: CASSYRVQETQYF

abundance: many
v_gene: TRBV28
j_gene: TRBJ2-5
CDR3aa: CASSFSGVETQYF

abundance: few
v_gene: TRBV15
j_gene: TRBJ2-5
CDR3aa: CATSRDQGLETQYF

abundance: -
v_gene: TRBV4-3
j_gene: TRBJ2-3
CDR3aa: CASSQDREGALTDTQYF

abundance: few
v_gene: TRBV20-1
j_gene: TRBJ2-3
CDR3aa: CSARDWGGRAGDTQYF

abundance: -
v_gene: TRBV27
j_gene: TRBJ1-6
CDR3aa: CASSEQGDSPLHF

abundance: few
v_gene: TRBV28
j_gene: TRBJ1-1
CDR3aa: CASSSDRVYSNTEAFF

abundance: few
v_gene: TRBV11-2
j_gene: TRBJ2-7
CDR3aa: CASSWDPSGYEQYF

abundance: few
v_gene: TRBV20-1
j_gene: TRBJ2-5
CDR3aa: CSAPAQGASLETQYF

abundance: many
v_gene: TRBV12-5
j_gene: TRBJ2-7
CDR3aa: CASGPADTDPYEQYF

abundance: few
v_gene: TRBV5-1
j_gene: TRBJ2-5
CDR3aa: CASSLKGGMETQYF